The 5 T cell receptor beta chains reported below all come from one sample, sequenced in a study of metastatic and nonmetastatic thyroid tumors (dated by TCRdb to between 2020 and 2021). Library method: PCR. Instrument on record: Illumina HiSeq 4000. Clones were called with MiXCR by TCRdb after fastp trimmed the public reads at Q25, and only in-frame beta chains were retained. Counted in this sample were 85,000 to 100,000 clones; 12% of them appeared once. The ten top clones hold approximately 10% of the sample. Before undergoing thyroid surgery, none of the patients had been given any kind of treatment. The source material was blood. All receptors derive from a female donor with papillary thyroid cancer or a benign thyroid nodule (not recorded which). Some clones in this sample may be carry-over from other donors' samples.

This clone was observed at least ten times. The V and J genes are TRBV9 and TRBJ2-1, with TRBD1 matching 12 bases. This CDR3 comprises 16 residues. V lost 0 bases and J lost 8; bases outside the gene matches: 6. Germline CDR1 and CDR2: SGDLS and YYNGEE. DNA of the CDR3: TGTGCCAGCAGCGTAGTTCCGGGACAGGGGGCGCATGAGCAGTTCTTC. Encoded protein: CASSVVPGQGAHEQFF.

With regard to this clone: A clone one base away is much larger, so this may be a read error. This sequence joins TRBV29-1 and TRBJ2-3; tentative D call: TRBD1 (6 bases). CDR3 length: 14 amino acids. The germline V gene has CDR1 SQVTM and CDR2 ANQGSEA. CDR3 amino acids: CSASYRDRTYTQYF. CDR3 nucleotides: TGCAGCGCCTCATACAGGGACCGCACATATACGCAGTATTTT.

In regard to this clone: This may stem from a read error, because a much larger clone lies one nucleotide away. J is TRBJ2-1 and V is TRBV6-1, with 9 bases matching TRBD2. The CDR3 is 15 amino acids. V shed 6 bases and J 5 bases; nucleotides not matched to a gene: 8. Germline lookup yields CDR1 MNHNS and CDR2 SASEGT. CDR3 residues: CASSRLAVRNNEQFF. For the CDR3, the DNA is TGTGCCAGCAGCAGACTAGCGGTAAGGAACAATGAGCAGTTCTTC.

Ten or more counts support this clone. V gene TRBV19 combines with J gene TRBJ1-3, with D tentatively TRBD1 (6 bases). The length of the CDR3 is 17 residues. V lost 2 bases, J lost 0 bases, and 14 bases lay in between. In germline, CDR1 is LNHDA, CDR2 SQIVND (reference sequence). This CDR3 reads CASSIQPGAFSGNTIYF. CDR3 bases: TGTGCCAGTAGTATACAACCGGGGGCGTTCTCTGGAAACACCATATATTTT. The whole variable domain, filled in from reference TRBV19 and TRBJ1-3, reads DGGITQSPKYLFRKEGQNVTLSCEQNLNHDAMYWYRQDPGQGLRLIYYSQIVNDFQKGDIAEGYSVSREKKESFPLTVTSAQKNPTAFYLCASSIQPGAFSGNTIYFGEGSWLTVV.

V gene TRBV20-1 combines with J gene TRBJ2-7; tentatively, D is TRBD1 (6 bases). The V end was cut by 1 base, the J end by 10 bases, with 17 bases between. Germline values: CDR1 DFQATT, CDR2 SNEGSKA (reference sequence). The CDR3 loop spans 13 amino acids. This chain's CDR3 is CSARARGWGDQYF. Here the CDR3 DNA reads TGCAGTGCTAGAGCCAGGGGATGGGGCGATCAGTACTTC.